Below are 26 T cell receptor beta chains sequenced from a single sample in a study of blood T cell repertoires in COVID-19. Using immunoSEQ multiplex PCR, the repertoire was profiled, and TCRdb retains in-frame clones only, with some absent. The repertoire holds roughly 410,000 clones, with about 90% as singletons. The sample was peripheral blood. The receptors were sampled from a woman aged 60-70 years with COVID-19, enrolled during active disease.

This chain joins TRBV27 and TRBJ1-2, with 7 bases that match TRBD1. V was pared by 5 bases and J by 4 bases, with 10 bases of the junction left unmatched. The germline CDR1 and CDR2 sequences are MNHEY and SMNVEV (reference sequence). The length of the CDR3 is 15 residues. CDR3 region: CASSPQGIQGYGYTF. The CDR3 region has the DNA TGTGCCAGCAGTCCACAGGGGATCCAAGGCTATGGCTACACCTTC.

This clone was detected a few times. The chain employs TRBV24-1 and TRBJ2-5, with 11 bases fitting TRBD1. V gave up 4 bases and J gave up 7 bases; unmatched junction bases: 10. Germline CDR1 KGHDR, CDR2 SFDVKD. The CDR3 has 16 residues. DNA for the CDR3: TGTGCCACCAGTGACCCCCGGACAGGGGGCTTCGGGACCCAGTACTTC. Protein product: CATSDPRTGGFGTQYF.

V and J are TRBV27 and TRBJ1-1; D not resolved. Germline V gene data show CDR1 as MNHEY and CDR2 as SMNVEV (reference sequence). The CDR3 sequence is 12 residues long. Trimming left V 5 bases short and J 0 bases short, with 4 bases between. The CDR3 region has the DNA TGTGCCAGCAGTAACATGAACACTGAAGCTTTCTTT. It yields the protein CASSNMNTEAFF.

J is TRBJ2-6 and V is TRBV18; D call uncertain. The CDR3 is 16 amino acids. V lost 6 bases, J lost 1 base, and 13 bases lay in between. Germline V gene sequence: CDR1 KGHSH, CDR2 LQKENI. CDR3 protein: CASSPVWRSGANVLTF. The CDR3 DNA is TGTGCCAGCTCTCCTGTGTGGCGGTCTGGGGCCAACGTCCTGACTTTC.

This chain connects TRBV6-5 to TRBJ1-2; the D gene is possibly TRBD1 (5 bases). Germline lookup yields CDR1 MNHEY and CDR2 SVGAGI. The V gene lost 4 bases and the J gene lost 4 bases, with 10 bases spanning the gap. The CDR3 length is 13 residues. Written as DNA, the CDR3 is TGTGCCAGCAGTTTCGCGGGGCTCTATGGCTACACCTTC. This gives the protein CASSFAGLYGYTF.

The CDR3 DNA sequence: TGTGCCAGCAGACACAGACCCGGGGTTAATGAAAAACTGTTTTTT. It encodes CASRHRPGVNEKLFF. The genes are TRBV6-5 and TRBJ1-4; no definite D call. The V and J ends lost 6 bases and 4 bases respectively, with 15 bases between them. The germline gives CDR1 MNHEY, CDR2 SVGAGI. The CDR3 length is 15 residues.

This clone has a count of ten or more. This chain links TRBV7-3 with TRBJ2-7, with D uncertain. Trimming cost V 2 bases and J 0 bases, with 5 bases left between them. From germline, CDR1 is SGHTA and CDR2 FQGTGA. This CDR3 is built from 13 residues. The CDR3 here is CASSLFHSYEQYF. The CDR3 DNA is TGTGCCAGCAGCTTATTCCACTCCTACGAGCAGTACTTC.

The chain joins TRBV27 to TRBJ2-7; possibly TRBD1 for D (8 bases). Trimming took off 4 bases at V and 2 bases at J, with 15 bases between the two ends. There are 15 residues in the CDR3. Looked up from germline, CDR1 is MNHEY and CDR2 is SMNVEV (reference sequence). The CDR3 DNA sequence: TGTGCCAGCAGTTCCGGACAGGGAGGGACCTACGAGCAGTACTTC. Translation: CASSSGQGGTYEQYF.

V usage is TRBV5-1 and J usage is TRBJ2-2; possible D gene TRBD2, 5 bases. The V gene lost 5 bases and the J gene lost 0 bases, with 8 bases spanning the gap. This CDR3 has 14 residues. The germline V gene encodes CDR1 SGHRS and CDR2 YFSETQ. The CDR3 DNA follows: TGCGCCAGCAGAGGAGCGGCGAACACCGGGGAGCTGTTTTTT. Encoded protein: CASRGAANTGELFF.

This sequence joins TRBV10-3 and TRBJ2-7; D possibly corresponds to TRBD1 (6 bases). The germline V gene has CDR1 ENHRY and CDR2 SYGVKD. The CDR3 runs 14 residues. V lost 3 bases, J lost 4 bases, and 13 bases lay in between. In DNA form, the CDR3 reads TGTGCCATCAGTGATCCGGGGACACTATACGAGCAGTACTTC. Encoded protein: CAISDPGTLYEQYF.

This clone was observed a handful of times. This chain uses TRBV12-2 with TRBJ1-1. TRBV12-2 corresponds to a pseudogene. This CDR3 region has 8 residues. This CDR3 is CASRRPFF. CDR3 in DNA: TGTGCAAGTCGCCGTCCCTTCTTT.

The CDR3 DNA reads TGTGCCAGCAATGGACAGGGGGCCAGCACAGATACGCAGTATTTT. Amino acid sequence: CASNGQGASTDTQYF. This chain links TRBV6-5 with TRBJ2-3, with 11 bases matching TRBD1. The CDR3 length is 15 residues. Germline V CDR1 and CDR2: MNHEY, SVGAGI. Losses at the gene ends were 7 bases for V and 0 bases for J; bases not matched to a gene: 3.

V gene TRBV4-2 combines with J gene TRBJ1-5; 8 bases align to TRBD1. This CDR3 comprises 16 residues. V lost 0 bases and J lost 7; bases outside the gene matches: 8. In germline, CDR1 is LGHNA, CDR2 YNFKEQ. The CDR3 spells CASSQEIGQGGQPQHF. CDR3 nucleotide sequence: TGTGCCAGCAGCCAAGAAATAGGACAGGGAGGCCAGCCCCAGCATTTT.

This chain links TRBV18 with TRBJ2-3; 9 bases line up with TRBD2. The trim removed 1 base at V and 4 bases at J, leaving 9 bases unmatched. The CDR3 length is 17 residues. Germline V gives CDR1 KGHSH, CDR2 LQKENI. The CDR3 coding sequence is TGTGCCAGCTCACCACTCCCGCGGGGGGGCGGGTCAGATACGCAGTATTTT. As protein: CASSPLPRGGGSDTQYF.

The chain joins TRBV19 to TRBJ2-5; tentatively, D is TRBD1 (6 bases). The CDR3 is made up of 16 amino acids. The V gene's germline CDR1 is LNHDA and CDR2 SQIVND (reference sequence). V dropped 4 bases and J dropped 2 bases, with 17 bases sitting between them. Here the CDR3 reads CASSNSFGTRQETQYF. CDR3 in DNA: TGTGCCAGTAGTAATTCCTTCGGGACAAGACAAGAGACCCAGTACTTC. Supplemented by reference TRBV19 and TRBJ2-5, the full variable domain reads DGGITQSPKYLFRKEGQNVTLSCEQNLNHDAMYWYRQDPGQGLRLIYYSQIVNDFQKGDIAEGYSVSREKKESFPLTVTSAQKNPTAFYLCASSNSFGTRQETQYFGPGTRLLVL.

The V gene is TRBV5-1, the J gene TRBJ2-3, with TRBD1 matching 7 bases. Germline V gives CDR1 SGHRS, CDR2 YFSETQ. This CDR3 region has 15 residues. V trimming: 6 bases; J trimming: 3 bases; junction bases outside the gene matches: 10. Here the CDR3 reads CASTLYRGNTDTQYF. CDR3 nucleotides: TGCGCCAGCACCCTCTACAGGGGAAATACAGATACGCAGTATTTT.

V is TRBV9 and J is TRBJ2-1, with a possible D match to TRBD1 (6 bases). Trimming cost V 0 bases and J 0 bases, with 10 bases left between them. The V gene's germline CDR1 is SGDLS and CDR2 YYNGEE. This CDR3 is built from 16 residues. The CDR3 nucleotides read TGTGCCAGCAGCGTAGCTAACAGGGACTCCTACAATGAGCAGTTCTTC. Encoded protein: CASSVANRDSYNEQFF. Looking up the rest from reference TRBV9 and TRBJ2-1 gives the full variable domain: DSGVTQTPKHLITATGQRVTLRCSPRSGDLSVYWYQQSLDQGLQFLIQYYNGEERAKGNILERFSAQQFPDLHSELNLSSLELGDSALYFCASSVANRDSYNEQFFGPGTRLTVL.

As DNA, the CDR3 is TGTGCCAGTAGTATTTCCGCGATTTTACCCCTCCACTTT. Residues: CASSISAILPLHF. This chain connects TRBV19 to TRBJ1-6; D gene ambiguous. This CDR3 comprises 13 residues. Germline CDR1 reads LNHDA; CDR2 reads SQIVND (reference sequence). Trimming took 3 bases from V and 12 from J, leaving 12 bases between them. The full variable domain, with the rest looked up from reference TRBV19 and TRBJ1-6, is DGGITQSPKYLFRKEGQNVTLSCEQNLNHDAMYWYRQDPGQGLRLIYYSQIVNDFQKGDIAEGYSVSREKKESFPLTVTSAQKNPTAFYLCASSISAILPLHFGNGTRLTVT.

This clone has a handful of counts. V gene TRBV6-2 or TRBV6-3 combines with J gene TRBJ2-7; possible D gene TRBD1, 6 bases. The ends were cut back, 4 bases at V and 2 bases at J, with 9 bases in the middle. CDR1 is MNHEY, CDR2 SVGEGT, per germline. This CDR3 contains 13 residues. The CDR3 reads CASSFGQTYEQYF. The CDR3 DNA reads TGTGCCAGCAGTTTTGGACAGACCTACGAGCAGTACTTC.

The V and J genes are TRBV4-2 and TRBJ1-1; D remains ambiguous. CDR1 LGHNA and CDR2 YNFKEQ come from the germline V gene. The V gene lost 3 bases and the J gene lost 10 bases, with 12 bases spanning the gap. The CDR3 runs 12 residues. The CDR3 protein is CASSQGRVIAFF. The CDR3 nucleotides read TGTGCCAGCAGCCAGGGGAGGGTTATAGCTTTCTTT.

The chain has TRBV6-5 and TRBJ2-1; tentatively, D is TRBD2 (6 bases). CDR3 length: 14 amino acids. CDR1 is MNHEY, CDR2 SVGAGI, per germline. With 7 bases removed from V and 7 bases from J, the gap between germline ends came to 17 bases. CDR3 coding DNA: TGTGCCAGCACCTTAATGACGGCGGGGAATGAGCAGTTCTTC. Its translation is CASTLMTAGNEQFF.

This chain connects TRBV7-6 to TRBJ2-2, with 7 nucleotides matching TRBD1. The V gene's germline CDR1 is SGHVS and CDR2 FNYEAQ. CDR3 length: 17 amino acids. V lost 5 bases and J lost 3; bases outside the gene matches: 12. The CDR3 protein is CASSPPKGGQYTGELFF. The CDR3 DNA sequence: TGTGCCAGCAGCCCACCCAAAGGGGGACAGTACACCGGGGAGCTGTTTTTT.

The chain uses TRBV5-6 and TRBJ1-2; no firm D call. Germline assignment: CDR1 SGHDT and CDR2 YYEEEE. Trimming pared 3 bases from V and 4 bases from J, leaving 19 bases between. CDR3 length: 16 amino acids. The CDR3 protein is CASSSSGVWFVYGYTF. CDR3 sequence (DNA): TGTGCCAGCAGCTCCTCGGGTGTGTGGTTCGTCTATGGCTACACCTTC.

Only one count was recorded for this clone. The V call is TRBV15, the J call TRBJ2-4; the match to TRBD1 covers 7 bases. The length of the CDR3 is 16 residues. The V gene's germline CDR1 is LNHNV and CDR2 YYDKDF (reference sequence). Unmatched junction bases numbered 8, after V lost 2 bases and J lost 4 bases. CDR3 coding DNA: TGTGCCACCAGCAGATTGGACAGGTGGGAGAAAAACATTCAGTACTTC. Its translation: CATSRLDRWEKNIQYF.

CDR3 nucleotide sequence: TGTGCCAGCGCTTTGGACAGGTTCAATCAGCCCCAGCATTTT. Its translation is CASALDRFNQPQHF. The chain links TRBV18 to TRBJ1-5; 7 bases line up with TRBD1. In germline, CDR1 is KGHSH, CDR2 LQKENI. The CDR3 extends over 14 amino acids. J gave up 3 bases and V 8 bases, and 7 bases lay outside the gene matches.

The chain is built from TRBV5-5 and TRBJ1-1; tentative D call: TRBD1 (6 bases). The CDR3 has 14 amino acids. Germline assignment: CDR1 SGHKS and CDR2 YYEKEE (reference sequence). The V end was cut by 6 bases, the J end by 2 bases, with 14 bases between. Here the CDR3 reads CASTVGQPNTEAFF. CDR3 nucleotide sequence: TGTGCCAGCACAGTGGGACAACCAAACACTGAAGCTTTCTTT. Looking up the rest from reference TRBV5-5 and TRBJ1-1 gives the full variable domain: DAGVTQSPTHLIKTRGQQVTLRCSPISGHKSVSWYQQVLGQGPQFIFQYYEKEERGRGNFPDRFSARQFPNYSSELNVNALLLGDSALYLCASTVGQPNTEAFFGQGTRLTVV.